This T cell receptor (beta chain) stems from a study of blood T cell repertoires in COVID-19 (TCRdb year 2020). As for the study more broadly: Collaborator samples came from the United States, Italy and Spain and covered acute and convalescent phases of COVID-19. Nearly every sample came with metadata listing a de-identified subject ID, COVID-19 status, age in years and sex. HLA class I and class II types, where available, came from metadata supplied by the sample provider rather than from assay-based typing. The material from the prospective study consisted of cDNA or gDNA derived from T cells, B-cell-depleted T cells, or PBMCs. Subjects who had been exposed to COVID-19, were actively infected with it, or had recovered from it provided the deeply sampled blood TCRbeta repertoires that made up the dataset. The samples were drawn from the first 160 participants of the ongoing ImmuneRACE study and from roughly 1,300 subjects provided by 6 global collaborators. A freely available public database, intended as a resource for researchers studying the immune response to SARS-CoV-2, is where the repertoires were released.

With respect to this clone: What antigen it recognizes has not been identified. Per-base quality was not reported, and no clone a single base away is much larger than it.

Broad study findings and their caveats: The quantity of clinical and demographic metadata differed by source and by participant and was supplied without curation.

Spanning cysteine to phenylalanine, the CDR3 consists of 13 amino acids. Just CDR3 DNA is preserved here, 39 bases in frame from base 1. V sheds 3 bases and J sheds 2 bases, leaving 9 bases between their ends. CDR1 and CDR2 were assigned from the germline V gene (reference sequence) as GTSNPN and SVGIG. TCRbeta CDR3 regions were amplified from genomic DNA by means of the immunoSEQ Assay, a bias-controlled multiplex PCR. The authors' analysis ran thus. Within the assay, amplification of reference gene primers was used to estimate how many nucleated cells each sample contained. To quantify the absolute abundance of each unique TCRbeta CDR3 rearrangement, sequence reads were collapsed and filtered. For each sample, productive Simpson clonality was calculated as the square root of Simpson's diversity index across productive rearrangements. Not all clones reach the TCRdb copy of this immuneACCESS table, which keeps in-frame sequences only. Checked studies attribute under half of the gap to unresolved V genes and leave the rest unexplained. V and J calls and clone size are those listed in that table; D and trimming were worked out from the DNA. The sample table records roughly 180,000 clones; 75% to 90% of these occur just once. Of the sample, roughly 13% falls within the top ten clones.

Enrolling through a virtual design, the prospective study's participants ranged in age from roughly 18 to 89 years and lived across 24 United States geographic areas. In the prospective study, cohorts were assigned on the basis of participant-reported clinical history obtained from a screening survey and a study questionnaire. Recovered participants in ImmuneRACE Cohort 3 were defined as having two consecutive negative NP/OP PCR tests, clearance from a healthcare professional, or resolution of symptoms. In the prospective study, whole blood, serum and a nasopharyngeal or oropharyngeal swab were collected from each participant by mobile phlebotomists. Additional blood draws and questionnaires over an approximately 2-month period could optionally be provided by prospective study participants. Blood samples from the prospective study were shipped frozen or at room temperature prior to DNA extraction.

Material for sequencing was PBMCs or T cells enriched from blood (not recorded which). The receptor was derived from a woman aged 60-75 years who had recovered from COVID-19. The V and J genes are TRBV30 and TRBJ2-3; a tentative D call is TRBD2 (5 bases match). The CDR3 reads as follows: CAWSSGDTDTQYF. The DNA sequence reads TGTGCCTGGAGCAGCGGTGACACAGATACGCAGTATTTT.